A single sample is the source of the 2 T cell receptor beta chains below, sequenced in a study of cytomegalovirus exposure and HLA in healthy donors. PCR involved 60 Vbeta and 13 Jbeta primers. The data were produced by immunoSEQ multiplex PCR, yet TCRdb's version contains in-frame clones alone and is incomplete. The sample holds roughly 180,000 clones, 65% to 85% seen once. The sample consisted of PBMCs. All receptors come from a girl aged 10-17 years in good health and CMV-seropositive.

This clone was counted once. The chain links TRBV5-4 to TRBJ1-1; 9 bases are shared with TRBD1. V gave up 5 bases and J gave up 1 base; unmatched junction bases: 3. Germline CDR1 reads SGHNT; CDR2 reads YYREEE (reference sequence). This CDR3 contains 14 residues. The CDR3 protein is CASRDRGRNTEAFF. CDR3 bases: TGTGCCAGCAGAGACAGGGGGAGGAACACTGAAGCTTTCTTT.

The chain is built from TRBV12-5 and TRBJ1-2; a weak D match, TRBD1 (6 bases). The CDR3 runs 16 residues. V was cut by 5 bases and J by 4 bases, with 20 bases left in between. Per germline, CDR1 LGHNT and CDR2 FRNRAP. This CDR3 reads CASGPNRGGDVYGYTF. In DNA form, the CDR3 reads TGTGCTAGTGGTCCGAACCGGGGGGGCGATGTCTATGGCTACACCTTC.